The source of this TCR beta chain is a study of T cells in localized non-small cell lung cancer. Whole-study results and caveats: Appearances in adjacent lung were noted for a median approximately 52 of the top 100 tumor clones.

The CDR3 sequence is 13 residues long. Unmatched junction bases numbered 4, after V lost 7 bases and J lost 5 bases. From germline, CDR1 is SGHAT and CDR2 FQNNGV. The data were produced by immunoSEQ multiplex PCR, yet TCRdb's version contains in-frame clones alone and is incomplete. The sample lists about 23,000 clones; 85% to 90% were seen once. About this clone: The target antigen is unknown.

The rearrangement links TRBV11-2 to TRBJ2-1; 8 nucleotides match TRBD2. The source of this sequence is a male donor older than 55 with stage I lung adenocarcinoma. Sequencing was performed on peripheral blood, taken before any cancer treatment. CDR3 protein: CASILAANNEQFF. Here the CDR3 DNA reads TGTGCCAGCATACTAGCGGCTAACAATGAGCAGTTCTTC.